Presented here are 18 T cell receptor beta chains from one specimen sequenced in a study of control samples from healthy donors and cancer patients. Assay: immunoSEQ multiplex PCR; the TCRdb copy retains only in-frame clones and omits some. This table has tens of thousands of clones, roughly 90% appearing once. The sample was PBMCs. The source is a woman in her sixties or seventies with head and neck cancer.

CDR3 DNA sequence: TGTGCCAGCAGACTAGACACCTCTGGGTCACCCCTCCACTTT. Amino acid sequence: CASRLDTSGSPLHF. The rearrangement uses TRBV6-5 and TRBJ1-6; D is ambiguous. The CDR3 is made up of 14 amino acids. Deletions cut 6 bases from V and 10 bases from J, with 16 bases between. Germline V gives CDR1 MNHEY, CDR2 SVGAGI.

V and J are TRBV15 and TRBJ2-7; a possible D gene is TRBD2 (5 bases). This CDR3 contains 13 residues. The germline V and J ends were trimmed by 7 bases and 0 bases, with 10 bases remaining between them. Germline values: CDR1 LNHNV, CDR2 YYDKDF (reference sequence). The CDR3 DNA is TGTGCCACCACCCTAGCTAACTCCTACGAGCAGTACTTC. Translation: CATTLANSYEQYF.

V and J are TRBV19 and TRBJ2-7; 12 positions match TRBD2. In germline, CDR1 is LNHDA, CDR2 SQIVND (reference sequence). The CDR3 extends over 16 amino acids. The V and J ends lost 1 base and 4 bases, in that order; junction bases with no gene match: 5. The CDR3 loop is CASSIALAGGNYEQYF. The CDR3 DNA reads as TGTGCCAGTAGTATAGCCCTAGCGGGAGGGAATTACGAGCAGTACTTC.

The chain employs TRBV28 and TRBJ2-7; 7 positions agree with TRBD2. V dropped 3 bases and J dropped 3; count of bases not matched to a gene: 20. This CDR3 spans 19 amino acids. Germline-derived CDR1 and CDR2 are MDHEN and SYDVKM. The CDR3 DNA sequence: TGTGCCAGCAGTTTCACCGACTTAAGGACTAGGTCCAACTACTACGAGCAGTACTTC. Protein: CASSFTDLRTRSNYYEQYF.

The chain carries TRBV12-3 or TRBV12-4 and TRBJ1-6; no definite D call. Trimming left V 3 bases short and J 10 bases short, with 7 bases between. The length of the CDR3 is 12 residues. The DNA of the CDR3 is TGTGCCAGCAGTTTGGCTCAATCACCCCTCCACTTT. This translates into CASSLAQSPLHF.

The rearrangement uses TRBV5-6 and TRBJ2-7; TRBD1 agrees at 7 bases. This CDR3 region has 16 residues. The V segment lost 1 base and the J segment 2 bases; nucleotides outside the gene matches: 9. CDR1 and CDR2 (germline): SGHDT, YYEEEE. Here the CDR3 reads CASSLRLQGITYEQYF. Written as DNA, the CDR3 is TGTGCCAGCAGCTTGCGCTTACAGGGGATAACCTACGAGCAGTACTTC.

The V gene is TRBV11-2, the J gene TRBJ1-3; the D is unclear. Trimming stripped 1 base from V and 0 bases from J, with 7 bases between. Germline V gives CDR1 SGHAT, CDR2 FQNNGV. This CDR3 region has 15 residues. In DNA, the CDR3 is TGTGCCAGCAGCTTAGGACACAACTCTGGAAACACCATATATTTT. Protein sequence: CASSLGHNSGNTIYF.

V usage is TRBV14 and J usage is TRBJ2-3; the D is unclear. This CDR3 is built from 12 residues. Germline lookup yields CDR1 SGHDN and CDR2 FVKESK. V was pared by 1 base and J by 7 bases, with 6 bases between. The CDR3, as DNA: TGTGCCAGCAGCCAAGTCCTACATACGCAGTATTTT. This gives the protein CASSQVLHTQYF.

This clone was detected only once. The chain's CDR3 is CASSTTGLGAEKLFF. The CDR3 DNA is TGTGCCAGCAGCACAACAGGGTTGGGGGCTGAAAAACTGTTTTTT. This sequence joins TRBV11-2 and TRBJ1-4, with D perhaps matching TRBD1 (6 bases). Trimming took off 5 bases at V and 7 bases at J, with 17 bases between the two ends. Germline loops: CDR1 SGHAT, CDR2 FQNNGV. There are 15 residues in the CDR3.

The chain has TRBV2 and TRBJ2-1; no clear D gene. Germline assignment: CDR1 SNHLY and CDR2 FYNNEI. Trimming pared 7 bases from V and 6 bases from J, leaving 19 bases between. The CDR3 contains 15 residues. In DNA, the CDR3 is TGTGCCAGCAAATACGATCGACAAGGGTTCAATGAGCAGTTCTTC. This gives the protein CASKYDRQGFNEQFF. The variable domain in full, with the rest retrieved from reference TRBV2 and TRBJ2-1, is EPEVTQTPSHQVTQMGQEVILRCVPISNHLYFYWYRQILGQKVEFLVSFYNNEISEKSEIFDDQFSVERPDGSNFTLKIRSTKLEDSAMYFCASKYDRQGFNEQFFGPGTRLTVL.

This rearrangement joins TRBV30 to TRBJ2-7; 11 bases are a match to TRBD2. The V gene end was trimmed by 3 bases and the J gene end by 2 bases; junction bases not matched to a gene: 6. The length of the CDR3 is 15 residues. Germline CDR1 and CDR2: GTSNPN and SVGIG (reference sequence). The CDR3: CAWRASGRIAYEQYF. The DNA of the CDR3 is TGTGCCTGGAGAGCTAGCGGGAGGATCGCCTACGAGCAGTACTTC. The full variable domain, in which reference TRBV30 and TRBJ2-7 provide the parts outside the CDR3, is SQTIHQWPATLVQPVGSPLSLECTVEGTSNPNLYWYRQAAGRGLQLLFYSVGIGQISSEVPQNLSASRPQDRQFILSSKKLLLSDSGFYLCAWRASGRIAYEQYFGPGTRLTVT.

The chain carries TRBV7-9 and TRBJ1-6, with D maybe TRBD1 (5 bases). This CDR3 comprises 14 residues. Between the trimmed V and J ends, which lost 5 bases and 5 bases, there was a span of 10 bases. Germline-derived CDR1 and CDR2 are SEHNR and FQNEAQ (reference sequence). The CDR3 reads CASSLGHNNSPLHF. The DNA for the CDR3 is TGTGCCAGCAGCCTCGGACACAATAATTCACCCCTCCACTTT.

This clone was found a few times. The chain carries TRBV7-6 and TRBJ2-7; tentatively, D is TRBD1 (6 bases). The ends were cut back, 2 bases at V and 1 base at J, with 12 bases in the middle. This CDR3 has 15 residues. Germline-derived CDR1 and CDR2 are SGHVS and FNYEAQ. CDR3 nucleotides: TGTGCCAGCAGCTTATTAACAGGGCCATCCTACGAGCAGTACTTC. It is translated as CASSLLTGPSYEQYF. Filled out from reference TRBV7-6 and TRBJ2-7, the complete variable domain reads GAGVSQSPRYKVTKRGQDVALRCDPISGHVSLYWYRQALGQGPEFLTYFNYEAQQDKSGLPNDRFSAERPEGSISTLTIQRTEQRDSAMYRCASSLLTGPSYEQYFGPGTRLTVT.

The V call is TRBV4-1, the J call TRBJ2-3, with TRBD2 matching over 7 bases. Germline loops: CDR1 MGHRA, CDR2 YSYEKL. V dropped 0 bases and J dropped 4; count of bases not matched to a gene: 7. This CDR3 region has 16 residues. The CDR3 here is CASSQEGGSSADTQYF. Here the CDR3 DNA reads TGCGCCAGCAGCCAAGAGGGAGGGAGTAGCGCAGATACGCAGTATTTT.

The rearrangement links TRBV9 to TRBJ2-1; no clear D. CDR1 and CDR2 from the germline V gene are SGDLS and YYNGEE. With 4 bases removed from V and 3 bases from J, the gap between germline ends came to 5 bases. This CDR3 is 12 amino acids long. The CDR3 is CASSPYYNEQFF. CDR3 DNA sequence: TGTGCCAGCAGCCCATACTACAATGAGCAGTTCTTC.

This chain links TRBV24-1 with TRBJ2-3, with TRBD2 matching over 16 bases. V was pared by 2 bases and J by 2 bases, with 6 bases of the junction left unmatched. Looked up from germline, CDR1 is KGHDR and CDR2 is SFDVKD. This CDR3 spans 19 amino acids. The CDR3 spells CATSDSGTSGRGFTDTQYF. The CDR3 nucleotides are TGTGCCACCAGTGATTCCGGGACTAGCGGGAGGGGATTCACAGATACGCAGTATTTT.

The gene calls are TRBV14 and TRBJ2-3; 13 bases align to TRBD2. The CDR3 runs to 18 residues. The V and J ends lost 4 bases and 4 bases, in that order; junction bases with no gene match: 11. CDR1 SGHDN and CDR2 FVKESK come from the germline V gene. CDR3 protein: CASSRRLGLAGEPDTQYF. Here the CDR3 DNA reads TGTGCCAGCAGCCGACGCCTAGGACTAGCGGGAGAGCCAGATACGCAGTATTTT.

The CDR3 loop reads CASTRGLAGVNEQFF. The CDR3 region has the DNA TGTGCCAGTACCCGGGGACTAGCGGGAGTAAATGAGCAGTTCTTC. This sequence joins TRBV19 and TRBJ2-1; 14 bases match TRBD2. The CDR3 runs to 15 residues. V gave up 7 bases and J gave up 7 bases; unmatched junction bases: 6. CDR1 is LNHDA, CDR2 SQIVND, per germline (reference sequence).